This T cell receptor beta chain derives from a study of neurological immune-mediated disorders. CDR3 length: 11 amino acids. V lost 4 bases, J lost 5 bases, and 6 bases lay in between. Germline V gene data show CDR1 as SGHRS and CDR2 as YFSETQ. TCRdb redid the calling of the 5' RACE reads with MiXCR, one entry per CDR3 protein. The data show tens of thousands of distinct CDR3 sequences, less than 5.5% seen once. In its sample, this clonotype was seen many times. The sequence derives from a woman in her twenties or thirties with multiple sclerosis. Sequenced input: PBMCs. The chain links TRBV5-1 to TRBJ1-1, with TRBD1 as a possible D gene (5 bases). The CDR3 here is CASSGGTEAFF. In nucleotides, the CDR3 is TGCGCCAGCAGCGGGGGGACTGAAGCTTTCTTT.